These 11 T cell receptor beta chains were all obtained from the same sample, sequenced in a study of human T cells and chemical hapten exposure. Time point noted: pre-sensitization, week 0. Treatment meaning: therapeutic diphenylcyclopropenone sensitization with weekly scalp DPC. One entry per CDR3 protein results from TCRdb running MiXCR on the RACE reads. The data contain about 260,000 distinct CDR3 sequences, about 9.4% of them singletons. The sample consisted of whole blood, taken in connection with sensitization to the hapten diphenylcyclopropenone (DPC). The receptors here all came from a woman aged 35 to 49 with alopecia areata. Some clones in this sample may be carry-over from other donors' samples.

This chain uses TRBV5-1 with TRBJ2-1, with TRBD2 matching over 7 bases. The CDR3 has 17 amino acids. Germline trimming cut 0 bases from V and 0 bases from J; bases unmatched to any gene: 6. Germline assignment: CDR1 SGHRS and CDR2 YFSETQ. The CDR3 loop is CASSLAVSGFSYNEQFF. CDR3 bases: TGCGCCAGCAGCTTGGCTGTTAGCGGGTTCTCCTACAATGAGCAGTTCTTC.

This chain connects TRBV15 to TRBJ2-7; D remains ambiguous. V dropped 3 bases and J dropped 2 bases, with 11 bases sitting between them. CDR3 length: 14 amino acids. Germline loops: CDR1 LNHNV, CDR2 YYDKDF (reference sequence). CDR3 in DNA: TGTGCCACCAGCAGTGTTCGCGGCACCTACGAGCAGTACTTC. The encoded protein is CATSSVRGTYEQYF.

The CDR3 spells CASSPLDRIYEQYF. CDR3 nucleotides: TGTGCCAGCTCACCACTGGACAGGATCTACGAGCAGTACTTC. V gene TRBV18 combines with J gene TRBJ2-7, with 7 bases that match TRBD1. With V trimmed by 1 base and J by 3 bases, 3 bases remained unmatched. Looked up from germline, CDR1 is KGHSH and CDR2 is LQKENI. The CDR3 sequence is 14 residues long.

This clonotype was seen more than once but under ten times. The chain recombines TRBV12-3 or TRBV12-4 with TRBJ2-1; D perhaps matches TRBD2 (6 bases). V was shortened by 10 bases and J by 9 bases, with 19 bases between the two germline ends. The CDR3 covers 13 residues. The CDR3 DNA reads as TGTGCCACGGCGGGGCTAGGTTGGGGTGAGCAGTTCTTC. It is translated as CATAGLGWGEQFF.

This clonotype was counted at least ten times. The chain combines TRBV29-1 with TRBJ2-7, with 8 bases that match TRBD1. V gave up 4 bases and J gave up 1 base; unmatched junction bases: 6. Germline V gives CDR1 SQVTM, CDR2 ANQGSEA. The length of the CDR3 is 14 residues. In nucleotides, the CDR3 is TGCAGCGTTGTGCCGGGACAGGTTTCCTACGAGCAGTACTTC. Encoded protein: CSVVPGQVSYEQYF.

This clonotype has more than one count but fewer than ten. The rearrangement links TRBV2 to TRBJ2-2, with TRBD2 matching 8 bases. The CDR3 totals 14 residues. Per the germline V gene, CDR1 is SNHLY and CDR2 is FYNNEI. The V gene end was trimmed by 5 bases and the J gene end by 6 bases; junction bases not matched to a gene: 5. In nucleotides, the CDR3 is TGTGCCAGCAGTAGCGGGAGAATCCCCGGGGAGCTGTTTTTT. Its protein is CASSSGRIPGELFF.

This clonotype was seen a few times. The chain uses TRBV6-5 and TRBJ2-2; D might be TRBD2 (7 bases). The V and J ends lost 5 bases and 6 bases respectively, with 19 bases between them. The CDR3 spans 16 residues. Looked up from germline, CDR1 is MNHEY and CDR2 is SVGAGI. CDR3 amino acids: CASSRPPPGGPGELFF. CDR3 nucleotide sequence: TGTGCCAGCAGTCGACCCCCCCCGGGGGGCCCCGGGGAGCTGTTTTTT.

This clonotype has a handful of counts. V is TRBV7-2 and J is TRBJ2-5; D is possibly TRBD2 (6 bases). Trimming stripped 1 base from V and 2 bases from J, with 11 bases between. Germline V gene data show CDR1 as SGHTA and CDR2 as FQGNSA. CDR3 length equals 15 residues. CDR3 nucleotides: TGTGCCAGCAGCTTAGTATCCGGGGGACAAGAGACCCAGTACTTC. Encoded protein: CASSLVSGGQETQYF.

This clonotype was detected a few times. The CDR3 bases are TGCAGTGCTGCCGGGACAGGGAGACTAGCGGGGAGCACAGATACGCAGTATTTT. It codes for CSAAGTGRLAGSTDTQYF. This chain links TRBV20-1 with TRBJ2-3, with 11 nucleotides matching TRBD2. The V gene end was trimmed by 5 bases and the J gene end by 0 bases; junction bases not matched to a gene: 13. The length of the CDR3 is 18 residues. Germline lookup yields CDR1 DFQATT and CDR2 SNEGSKA (reference sequence).

V gene TRBV18 combines with J gene TRBJ2-5, with D perhaps assigned TRBD1 or TRBD2 (6 bases each). This CDR3 has 14 residues. V lost 3 bases and J lost 2, with 10 bases in between. Germline-derived CDR1 and CDR2 are KGHSH and LQKENI. The CDR3 DNA is TGTGCCAGCTCACCGACAGGAGGGCAAGAGACCCAGTACTTC. Translated: CASSPTGGQETQYF.

This clonotype was picked up a small number of times. The CDR3 sequence is CAWSVQGQGAEAFF. The CDR3, as DNA: TGTGCCTGGAGTGTACAGGGACAGGGGGCAGAAGCTTTCTTT. The chain links TRBV30 to TRBJ1-1; 12 bases are shared with TRBD1. Germline V CDR1 and CDR2: GTSNPN, SVGIG (reference sequence). This CDR3 is built from 14 residues. The junction had 4 bases not matched to a gene; V was cut back by 0 bases and J by 8 bases.